The 29 T cell receptor beta chains presented below share a single source sample, sequenced in a study of cytomegalovirus exposure and HLA in healthy donors. Primers included in the PCR were 60 Vbeta and 13 Jbeta primers. Libraries were prepared by immunoSEQ multiplex PCR; TCRdb keeps only in-frame clonotypes and omits some of them. The table lists roughly 180,000 clones, 75% to 80% of them singletons. Sequencing input: PBMCs. The receptors originated from a man aged 45-65 years in good health and CMV-seropositive.

The rearrangement links TRBV4-1 to TRBJ1-5; no definite D call. The V gene's germline CDR1 is MGHRA and CDR2 YSYEKL. The CDR3 consists of 15 residues. The V gene lost 0 bases and the J gene lost 7 bases, with 13 bases spanning the gap. In DNA, the CDR3 is TGCGCCAGCAGCCAAGAAACGGCGGCGGGGCAGCCCCAGCATTTT. It specifies CASSQETAAGQPQHF.

The CDR3 nucleotides read TGTGCCAGCAGCTTAGGGGTAAGAAGCGGCTACCAAGAGACCCAGTACTTC. Translating it yields CASSLGVRSGYQETQYF. This chain uses TRBV11-1 with TRBJ2-5; D may be TRBD2 (5 bases). CDR3 length: 17 residues. V shed 1 base and J shed 0 bases, with 15 bases lying between them. CDR1 and CDR2 from the germline V gene are SGHAT and FQDESV (reference sequence).

This sequence joins TRBV19 and TRBJ1-2, with TRBD1 matching over 7 bases. CDR1 and CDR2 from the germline V gene are LNHDA and SQIVND (reference sequence). Trimming took 9 bases from V and 3 from J; bases not matched to a gene: 7. The CDR3 runs to 13 residues. CDR3 region: CASRDRVDYGYTF. CDR3 nucleotides: TGTGCCAGCCGAGACAGGGTGGACTATGGCTACACCTTC.

This chain joins TRBV7-9 and TRBJ2-5; no firm D call. Germline CDR1 is SEHNR and CDR2 is FQNEAQ (reference sequence). V lost 4 bases and J 2 bases, leaving 11 bases between the germline ends. This CDR3 region has 14 residues. The CDR3 DNA follows: TGTGCCAGCAGCTATGGCCAGAAACAAGAGACCCAGTACTTC. As protein: CASSYGQKQETQYF.

The J gene is TRBJ1-2, the V gene TRBV6-1; 9 bases line up with TRBD1. J was trimmed by 6 bases and V by 6 bases; bases with no gene match: 5. The CDR3 extends over 13 amino acids. Germline lookup yields CDR1 MNHNS and CDR2 SASEGT. CDR3 region: CASRTQGAHGYTF. CDR3 nucleotide sequence: TGTGCCAGCAGGACACAGGGGGCGCATGGCTACACCTTC.

The V call is TRBV14, the J call TRBJ1-2; unclear D gene. CDR3 length: 13 amino acids. From germline, CDR1 is SGHDN and CDR2 FVKESK. With 4 bases removed from V and 4 bases from J, the gap between germline ends came to 10 bases. The CDR3 loop is CASSLAQPYGYTF. The DNA for the CDR3 is TGTGCCAGCAGCCTGGCACAGCCCTATGGCTACACCTTC. The whole variable domain, remainder taken from reference TRBV14 and TRBJ1-2, is EAGVTQFPSHSVIEKGQTVTLRCDPISGHDNLYWYRRVMGKEIKFLLHFVKESKQDESGMPNNRFLAERTGGTYSTLKVQPAELEDSGVYFCASSLAQPYGYTFGSGTRLTVV.

The gene calls are TRBV5-5 and TRBJ1-5, with a possible D match to TRBD1 (5 bases). Germline values: CDR1 SGHKS, CDR2 YYEKEE (reference sequence). CDR3 length: 16 residues. The ends were cut back, 0 bases at V and 3 bases at J, with 13 bases in the middle. The CDR3 DNA sequence: TGTGCCAGCAGCTTGGGGGGGGGACTGTTCAATCAGCCCCAGCATTTT. It translates to CASSLGGGLFNQPQHF.

This clone has more than one count but fewer than ten. The chain combines TRBV29-1 with TRBJ1-1, with D possibly matching TRBD1 (6 bases). CDR3 length: 13 amino acids. V was trimmed by 6 bases and J by 1 base, leaving 12 bases between them. Germline-derived CDR1 and CDR2 are SQVTM and ANQGSEA. CDR3 sequence reads: CSVTTGPNTEAFF. CDR3 nucleotide sequence: TGCAGCGTCACGACAGGCCCGAACACTGAAGCTTTCTTT.

This chain joins TRBV10-3 and TRBJ2-5; the D is unclear. Germline-derived CDR1 and CDR2 are ENHRY and SYGVKD. V was cut by 2 bases and J by 1 base, with 5 bases left in between. The CDR3 loop spans 13 amino acids. CDR3 loop: CAISEPSQETQYF. In DNA form, the CDR3 reads TGTGCCATCAGTGAGCCATCCCAAGAGACCCAGTACTTC.

The rearrangement links TRBV9 to TRBJ1-1; 7 bases agree with TRBD1. Germline loops: CDR1 SGDLS, CDR2 YYNGEE. This CDR3 has 14 amino acids. Trimming at V came to 3 bases and at J to 4 bases, leaving 6 bases not matched to a gene. CDR3 protein: CASSAQGSVTEAFF. The CDR3 DNA is TGTGCCAGCAGCGCACAGGGGTCGGTCACTGAAGCTTTCTTT.

V usage is TRBV19 and J usage is TRBJ1-1, with unresolved D. This CDR3 spans 15 amino acids. V was cut by 3 bases and J by 1 base, with 12 bases left in between. CDR1 LNHDA and CDR2 SQIVND come from the germline V gene (reference sequence). CDR3 loop: CASSMSLSGNTEAFF. The CDR3, as DNA: TGTGCCAGTAGTATGTCCCTCTCGGGGAACACTGAAGCTTTCTTT.

The J gene is TRBJ1-1, the V gene TRBV7-3, with D possibly being TRBD1 (5 bases). Germline V gives CDR1 SGHTA, CDR2 FQGTGA. Trimming shortened V by 4 bases and J by 11 bases, and 20 bases separated the two germline ends. The CDR3 totals 14 residues. DNA of the CDR3: TGTGCCAGCAGCTCGACCCCCTACGGGGGAGAGGCTTTCTTT. This gives the protein CASSSTPYGGEAFF.

The chain has TRBV19 and TRBJ2-2; 7 nucleotides align to TRBD2. With V trimmed by 7 bases and J by 4 bases, 6 bases remained unmatched. CDR1 is LNHDA and CDR2 is SQIVND in the germline V gene (reference sequence). The CDR3 is made up of 14 amino acids. CDR3 in DNA: TGTGCCAGTATGGTTGGCGGGGGCACCGGGGAGCTGTTTTTT. Its translation: CASMVGGGTGELFF.

The CDR3 reads CASSERRLAGGLDTQYF. CDR3 DNA sequence: TGCGCCAGCAGTGAGCGCCGACTAGCGGGGGGGTTAGATACGCAGTATTTT. The genes are TRBV10-2 and TRBJ2-3; 14 bases map to TRBD2. The CDR3 runs 17 residues. With 2 bases clipped from V and 5 bases from J, the junction kept 6 bases outside the gene matches. CDR1 WSHSY and CDR2 SAAADI come from the germline V gene.

This chain links TRBV27 with TRBJ2-5; 7 bases agree with TRBD2. The V gene end was trimmed by 6 bases and the J gene end by 7 bases; junction bases not matched to a gene: 14. Germline CDR1 reads MNHEY; CDR2 reads SMNVEV (reference sequence). The CDR3 loop spans 15 amino acids. This chain's CDR3 is CASRATTSFLGTQYF. The CDR3 region has the DNA TGTGCCAGCAGGGCGACGACTAGCTTTTTAGGGACCCAGTACTTC.

This clone appeared a few times. The chain uses TRBV2 and TRBJ2-5, with 7 bases identical to TRBD1. Germline lookup yields CDR1 SNHLY and CDR2 FYNNEI. Losses at the gene ends were 1 base for V and 5 bases for J; bases not matched to a gene: 4. The CDR3 covers 14 residues. Written as DNA, the CDR3 is TGTGCCAGCAGTGAAGGACAGGGTCCGGAGACCCAGTACTTC. Encoded protein: CASSEGQGPETQYF. The full variable domain, its missing parts supplied by reference TRBV2 and TRBJ2-5, is EPEVTQTPSHQVTQMGQEVILRCVPISNHLYFYWYRQILGQKVEFLVSFYNNEISEKSEIFDDQFSVERPDGSNFTLKIRSTKLEDSAMYFCASSEGQGPETQYFGPGTRLLVL.

This clone has just one count. The V call is TRBV2, the J call TRBJ1-5, with a weak D call TRBD1 (5 bases). Germline V gene data show CDR1 as SNHLY and CDR2 as FYNNEI. The CDR3 loop spans 14 amino acids. With 6 bases removed from V and 4 bases from J, the gap between germline ends came to 13 bases. The CDR3 bases are TGTGCCAGCAGGAAGACGGGGGGGAATCAGCCCCAGCATTTT. This gives the protein CASRKTGGNQPQHF. Using reference TRBV2 and TRBJ1-5 for the parts outside the CDR3, the full variable domain is EPEVTQTPSHQVTQMGQEVILRCVPISNHLYFYWYRQILGQKVEFLVSFYNNEISEKSEIFDDQFSVERPDGSNFTLKIRSTKLEDSAMYFCASRKTGGNQPQHFGDGTRLSIL.

This rearrangement joins TRBV5-1 to TRBJ2-1; tentatively, D is TRBD2 (6 bases). Trimming took off 0 bases at V and 6 bases at J, with 7 bases between the two ends. Germline lookup yields CDR1 SGHRS and CDR2 YFSETQ. The CDR3 consists of 13 residues. Written as DNA, the CDR3 is TGCGCCAGCAGCTTGGGACTAGTCAATGAGCAGTTCTTC. Translation gives CASSLGLVNEQFF.

This clone was observed once. V is TRBV9 and J is TRBJ2-3; D not resolved. V was trimmed by 0 bases and J by 0 bases, leaving 5 bases between them. The germline V gene encodes CDR1 SGDLS and CDR2 YYNGEE. CDR3 length: 14 amino acids. CDR3 in amino acids: CASSVATSTDTQYF. CDR3 in DNA: TGTGCCAGCAGCGTAGCCACTAGCACAGATACGCAGTATTTT.

The chain has TRBV11-2 and TRBJ2-5, with D possibly TRBD2 on 7 matching bases. Looked up from germline, CDR1 is SGHAT and CDR2 is FQNNGV. There are 15 residues in the CDR3. With 5 bases removed from V and 5 bases from J, the gap between germline ends came to 18 bases. The CDR3 region has the DNA TGTGCCAGCAGCCGGGGAGGGGGGGGCGGGGAGACCCAGTACTTC. Translation gives CASSRGGGGGETQYF.

The chain employs TRBV13 and TRBJ2-2, with 10 bases aligning to TRBD2. Germline lookup yields CDR1 PRHDT and CDR2 FYEKMQ (reference sequence). Unmatched junction bases numbered 12, after V lost 4 bases and J lost 7 bases. This CDR3 comprises 17 residues. CDR3 sequence reads: CASSSTKSGGAGGELFF. The CDR3 DNA reads TGTGCCAGCAGCTCCACCAAAAGCGGGGGGGCTGGCGGGGAGCTGTTTTTT.

This sequence joins TRBV6-1 and TRBJ2-7; a weak D match, TRBD1 (6 bases). Germline CDR1 MNHNS, CDR2 SASEGT. CDR3 length equals 14 residues. Trimming took off 6 bases at V and 2 bases at J, with 14 bases between the two ends. DNA for the CDR3: TGTGCCAGCAGGACCGACAGGCTGGCCTACGAGCAGTACGTC. Translated, it gives CASRTDRLAYEQYV.

V and J are TRBV29-1 and TRBJ2-7, with TRBD1 as a possible D gene (5 bases). The CDR3 runs to 12 residues. Trimming removed 6 bases at V and 7 bases at J, with 16 bases between. CDR1 SQVTM and CDR2 ANQGSEA come from the germline V gene. The CDR3 is CSVGGQGREQYF. Here the CDR3 DNA reads TGCAGCGTGGGTGGGCAGGGTCGGGAGCAGTACTTC.

This chain links TRBV4-3 with TRBJ1-1; no firm D call. The CDR3 loop spans 13 amino acids. V was cut by 2 bases and J by 4 bases, with 8 bases left in between. Germline CDR1 LGHNA, CDR2 YSLEER. In DNA, the CDR3 is TGCGCCAGCAGCCAACTCCGGGGCACTGAAGCTTTCTTT. It yields the protein CASSQLRGTEAFF.

The chain is built from TRBV9 and TRBJ2-2, with D possibly being TRBD1 (6 bases). Trimming removed 3 bases at V and 6 bases at J, with 9 bases between. Germline CDR1 reads SGDLS; CDR2 reads YYNGEE. The CDR3 has 13 amino acids. In nucleotides, the CDR3 is TGTGCCAGCAGCGCGAGGGGGTCCGGGGAGCTGTTTTTT. Translation: CASSARGSGELFF.

This clone was counted ten times or more. This chain uses TRBV4-2 with TRBJ1-2; the match to TRBD1 covers 8 bases. CDR3 length: 14 amino acids. CDR1 is LGHNA, CDR2 YNFKEQ, per germline. Trimming removed 5 bases from V and 6 bases from J; junction bases left unmatched: 8. CDR3 region: CASSFPRTGNGYTF. DNA of the CDR3: TGTGCCAGCAGCTTTCCCCGGACAGGGAATGGCTACACCTTC.

The chain employs TRBV9 and TRBJ1-2; no reliable D call. From germline, CDR1 is SGDLS and CDR2 YYNGEE. Between the trimmed V and J ends, which lost 0 bases and 8 bases, there was a span of 14 bases. The CDR3 has 14 amino acids. CDR3 sequence (DNA): TGTGCCAGCAGCGTAGTATCGGACTCGGGGGGCTACACCTTC. Encoded protein: CASSVVSDSGGYTF.

The chain joins TRBV5-4 to TRBJ1-2; D remains unclear. Per germline, CDR1 SGHNT and CDR2 YYREEE (reference sequence). The CDR3 length is 14 residues. The V gene lost 0 bases and the J gene lost 0 bases, with 6 bases spanning the gap. CDR3 amino acids: CASSLATTNYGYTF. CDR3 sequence (DNA): TGTGCCAGCAGCTTGGCCACTACTAACTATGGCTACACCTTC. The variable domain in full, completed from reference TRBV5-4 and TRBJ1-2, reads ETGVTQSPTHLIKTRGQQVTLRCSSQSGHNTVSWYQQALGQGPQFIFQYYREEENGRGNFPPRFSGLQFPNYSSELNVNALELDDSALYLCASSLATTNYGYTFGSGTRLTVV.

The chain combines TRBV6-5 with TRBJ1-3, with TRBD1 matching over 7 bases. The CDR3 extends over 14 amino acids. J was trimmed by 2 bases and V by 5 bases; bases with no gene match: 3. Germline CDR1 MNHEY, CDR2 SVGAGI. CDR3 sequence: CASSQGVTGNTIYF. Written as DNA, the CDR3 is TGTGCCAGCAGTCAGGGGGTGACTGGAAACACCATATATTTT.